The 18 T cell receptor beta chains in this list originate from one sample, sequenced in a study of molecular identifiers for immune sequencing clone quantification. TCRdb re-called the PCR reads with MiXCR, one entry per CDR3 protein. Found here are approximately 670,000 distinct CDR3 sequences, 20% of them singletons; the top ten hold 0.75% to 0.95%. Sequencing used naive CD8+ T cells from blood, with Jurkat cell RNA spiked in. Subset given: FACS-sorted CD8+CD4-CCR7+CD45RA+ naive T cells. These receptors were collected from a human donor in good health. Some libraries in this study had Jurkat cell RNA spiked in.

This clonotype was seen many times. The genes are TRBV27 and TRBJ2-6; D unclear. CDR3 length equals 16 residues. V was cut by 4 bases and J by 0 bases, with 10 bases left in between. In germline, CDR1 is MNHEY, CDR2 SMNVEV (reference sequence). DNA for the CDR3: TGTGCCAGCAGTTCCATCGGTCTCTCTGGGGCCAACGTCCTGACTTTC. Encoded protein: CASSSIGLSGANVLTF.

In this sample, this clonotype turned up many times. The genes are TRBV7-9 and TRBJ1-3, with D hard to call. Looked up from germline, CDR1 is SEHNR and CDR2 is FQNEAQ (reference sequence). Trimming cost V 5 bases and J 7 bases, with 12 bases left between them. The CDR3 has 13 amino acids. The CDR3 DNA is TGTGCCAGCAGCACAGACGGGAGGAACACCATATATTTT. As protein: CASSTDGRNTIYF.

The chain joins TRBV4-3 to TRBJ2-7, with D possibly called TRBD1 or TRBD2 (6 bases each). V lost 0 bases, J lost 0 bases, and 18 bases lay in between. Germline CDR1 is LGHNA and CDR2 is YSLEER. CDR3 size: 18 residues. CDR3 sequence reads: CASSQDRLTGGSSYEQYF. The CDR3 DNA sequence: TGCGCCAGCAGCCAAGATAGACTGACCGGGGGCAGCTCCTACGAGCAGTACTTC.

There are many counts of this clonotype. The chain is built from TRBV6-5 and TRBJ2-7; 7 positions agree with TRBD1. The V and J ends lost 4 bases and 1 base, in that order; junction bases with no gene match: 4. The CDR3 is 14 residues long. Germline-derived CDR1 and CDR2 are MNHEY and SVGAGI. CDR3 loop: CASSFGTASYEQYF. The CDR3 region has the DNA TGTGCCAGCAGTTTCGGGACAGCTTCCTACGAGCAGTACTTC.

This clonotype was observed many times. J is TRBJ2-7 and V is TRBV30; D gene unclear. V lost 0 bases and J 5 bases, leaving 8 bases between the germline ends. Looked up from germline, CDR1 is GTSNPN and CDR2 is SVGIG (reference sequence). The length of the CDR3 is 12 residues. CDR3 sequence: CAWSVGPNEQYF. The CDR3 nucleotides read TGTGCCTGGAGTGTTGGACCGAACGAGCAGTACTTC.

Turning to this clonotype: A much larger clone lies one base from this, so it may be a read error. CDR3 sequence: CASRQERANTGEPFF. Written as DNA, the CDR3 is TGTGCCAGTCGGCAGGAGCGGGCGAACACCGGGGAGCCGTTTTTT. V is TRBV19 and J is TRBJ2-2, with a tentative D call TRBD2 (6 bases). CDR3 length: 15 amino acids. Germline V lookup: CDR1 LNHDA, CDR2 SQIVND (reference sequence).

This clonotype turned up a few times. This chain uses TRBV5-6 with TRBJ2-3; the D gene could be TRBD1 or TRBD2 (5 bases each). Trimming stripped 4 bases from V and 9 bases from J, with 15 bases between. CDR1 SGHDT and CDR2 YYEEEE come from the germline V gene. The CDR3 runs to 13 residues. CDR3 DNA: TGTGCCAGCAGCCCTACTAGGGGCGTCACGCAGTATTTT. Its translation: CASSPTRGVTQYF.

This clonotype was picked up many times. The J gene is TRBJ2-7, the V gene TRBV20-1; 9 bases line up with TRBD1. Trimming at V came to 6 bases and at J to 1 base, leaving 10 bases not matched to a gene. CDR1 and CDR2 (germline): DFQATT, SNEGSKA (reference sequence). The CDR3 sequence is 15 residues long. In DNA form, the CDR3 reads TGCAGTGCAACGTCACGGACAGGGGTGTCCTACGAGCAGTACTTC. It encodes CSATSRTGVSYEQYF.

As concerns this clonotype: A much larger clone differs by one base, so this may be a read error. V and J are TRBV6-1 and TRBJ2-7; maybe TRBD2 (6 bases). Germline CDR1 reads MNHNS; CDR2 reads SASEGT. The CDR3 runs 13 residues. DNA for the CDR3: TGTGCCAGCAGAAGACTAGACACCTACGAGCAGTGCTTC. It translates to CASRRLDTYEQCF.

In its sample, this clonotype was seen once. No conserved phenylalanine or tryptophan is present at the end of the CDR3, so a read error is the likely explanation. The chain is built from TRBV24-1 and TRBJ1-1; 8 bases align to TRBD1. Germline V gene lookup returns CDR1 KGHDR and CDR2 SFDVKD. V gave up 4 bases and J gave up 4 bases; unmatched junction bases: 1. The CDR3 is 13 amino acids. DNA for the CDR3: TGTGCCACCAGTGAAGGACAGGGCACTGAAGCTTTCTCT. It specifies CATSEGQGTEAFS.

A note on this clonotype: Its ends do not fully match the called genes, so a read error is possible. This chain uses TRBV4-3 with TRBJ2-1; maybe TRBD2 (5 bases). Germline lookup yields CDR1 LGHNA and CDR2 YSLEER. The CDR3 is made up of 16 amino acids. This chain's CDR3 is CASSQDIGLAYHEQFF. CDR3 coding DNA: TGCGCCAGCAGCCAAGATATAGGGCTAGCCTACCATGAGCAGTTCTTC.

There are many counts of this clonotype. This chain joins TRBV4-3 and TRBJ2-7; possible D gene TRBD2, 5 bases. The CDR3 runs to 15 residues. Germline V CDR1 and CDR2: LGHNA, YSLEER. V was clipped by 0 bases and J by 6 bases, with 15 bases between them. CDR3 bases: TGCGCCAGCAGCCAAGATTCCGGGGAAGGCTTCGAGCAGTACTTC. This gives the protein CASSQDSGEGFEQYF.

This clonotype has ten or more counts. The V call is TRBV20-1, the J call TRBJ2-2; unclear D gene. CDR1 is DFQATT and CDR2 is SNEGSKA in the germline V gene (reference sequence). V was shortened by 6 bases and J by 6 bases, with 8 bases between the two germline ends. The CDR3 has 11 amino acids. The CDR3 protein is CSAGRAGELFF. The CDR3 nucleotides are TGCAGTGCCGGCCGAGCCGGGGAGCTGTTTTTT.

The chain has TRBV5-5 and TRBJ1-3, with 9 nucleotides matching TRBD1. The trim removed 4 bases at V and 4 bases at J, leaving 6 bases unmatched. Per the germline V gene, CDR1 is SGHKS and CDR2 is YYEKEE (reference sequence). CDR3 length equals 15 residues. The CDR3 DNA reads TGTGCCAGCAGCCCGGGACAGGGTGCAGGAAACACCATATATTTT. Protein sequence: CASSPGQGAGNTIYF.

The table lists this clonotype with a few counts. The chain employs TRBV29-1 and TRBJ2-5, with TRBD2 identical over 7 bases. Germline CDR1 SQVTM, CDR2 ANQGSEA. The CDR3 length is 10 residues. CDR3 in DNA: TGCGGGGGGGTGGGGGAGACCCAGTACTTC. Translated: CGGVGETQYF.

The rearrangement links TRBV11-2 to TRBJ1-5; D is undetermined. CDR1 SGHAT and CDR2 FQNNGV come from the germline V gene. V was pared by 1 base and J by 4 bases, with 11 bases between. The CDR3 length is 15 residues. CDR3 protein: CASSLGGNGNQPQHF. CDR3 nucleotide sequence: TGTGCCAGCAGCTTAGGAGGGAACGGGAATCAGCCCCAGCATTTT.

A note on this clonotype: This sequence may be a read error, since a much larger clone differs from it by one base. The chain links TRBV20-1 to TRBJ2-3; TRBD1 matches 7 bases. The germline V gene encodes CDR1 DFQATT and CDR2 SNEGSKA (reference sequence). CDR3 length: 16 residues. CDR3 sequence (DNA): TGCAGTGCTTTCTTCCGACAGGGTAGGGGCACAGATACGCAGTGTTTT. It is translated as CSAFFRQGRGTDTQCF.

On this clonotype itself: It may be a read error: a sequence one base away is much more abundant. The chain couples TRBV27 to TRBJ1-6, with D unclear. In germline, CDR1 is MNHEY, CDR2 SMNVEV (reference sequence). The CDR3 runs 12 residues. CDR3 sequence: CASRLGNSPLYF. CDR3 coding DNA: TGTGCCAGCAGACTTGGGAATTCACCCCTCTACTTT.